Each of the 26 T cell receptor beta chains below was sequenced from the same sample in a study of glioma-infiltrating T cells. Using RNA template, CDR3s of TCR alpha and beta were amplified with iRepertoire arm-PCR. TCRdb re-derived calls from the multiplex PCR reads in MiXCR, one entry per CDR3 protein. The table has more than 90,000 distinct CDR3 sequences, roughly 40% seen once. Sequencing was done on a sample of glioma tissue, nonneoplastic brain tissue, or PBMCs (not recorded which). The source is a human donor with low-grade glioma or glioblastoma, undergoing nonglioma brain surgery, or in good health (not recorded which).

This clonotype appeared many times. For the CDR3, the DNA is TGCAGCGTTCTTGGGCCCACAACTAATGAAAAACTGTTTTTT. Translating gives CSVLGPTTNEKLFF. The rearrangement uses TRBV29-1 and TRBJ1-4; D unresolved. This CDR3 is 14 amino acids long. V was trimmed by 5 bases and J by 0 bases, leaving 10 bases between them. From germline, CDR1 is SQVTM and CDR2 ANQGSEA.

Worth noting for this clonotype: The junction departs from germline at one end; a sequencing error may be responsible. The chain couples TRBV6-5 to TRBJ2-2; weak D call: TRBD2 (5 bases). The CDR3 contains 14 residues. Germline-derived CDR1 and CDR2 are MNHEY and SVGAGI. The CDR3 nucleotides read TGTGCCTGCAGTTTGTTCGGGTTCACCGGGGAGCTGTATTTT. It encodes CACSLFGFTGELYF.

This clonotype has just a few counts. This could be a read error, since a much larger clone is one nucleotide away. The V and J genes are TRBV4-1 and TRBJ1-1; D gene unclear. Looked up from germline, CDR1 is MGHRA and CDR2 is YSYEKL. The CDR3 consists of 17 residues. V lost 8 bases and J lost 0, with 22 bases in between. The CDR3 region is CASGRSIETIMNTEAFF. The CDR3 DNA is TGCGCCAGCGGCCGGTCGATCGAGACCATCATGAACACTGAAGCTTTCTTT.

The chain has TRBV6-6 and TRBJ2-7; D call uncertain. Germline V gene lookup returns CDR1 MNHNY and CDR2 SVGAGI (reference sequence). The CDR3 contains 14 residues. Between the trimmed V and J ends, which lost 2 bases and 7 bases, there was a span of 15 bases. For the CDR3, the DNA is TGTGCCAGCAGTTACCCGAAGGCGACATCTGAGCAGTACTTC. Protein sequence: CASSYPKATSEQYF.

There are many counts of this clonotype. The chain carries TRBV6-6 and TRBJ2-7, with D possibly being TRBD1 (5 bases). The CDR3 is 15 amino acids. Germline CDR1 MNHNY, CDR2 SVGAGI (reference sequence). V lost 4 bases to trimming and J lost 2 bases, with 15 bases between them. CDR3 nucleotides: TGTGCCAGCAGTTCTCGGCAGGGAAGAACCTACGAGCAGTACTTC. Its protein product is CASSSRQGRTYEQYF.

The chain employs TRBV7-2 and TRBJ1-1; D gene uncertain. V gave up 7 bases and J gave up 3 bases, with 12 bases separating them. This CDR3 contains 13 residues. The germline V gene has CDR1 SGHTA and CDR2 FQGNSA. This chain's CDR3 is CASNRKYDTEAFF. DNA for the CDR3: TGTGCCAGCAACAGAAAGTACGACACTGAAGCTTTCTTT.

This clonotype came up many times. V is TRBV25-1 and J is TRBJ2-1; 7 positions match TRBD1. Germline V gene lookup returns CDR1 MGHDK and CDR2 SYGVNS. This CDR3 is built from 16 residues. The ends lost 5 bases at V and 0 bases at J; junction bases unmatched: 7. CDR3 bases: TGTGCCAGCAGTACCATCTCAGGGGGCTCCTACAATGAGCAGTTCTTC. It codes for CASSTISGGSYNEQFF.

This clonotype was observed many times. The J gene is TRBJ2-5, the V gene TRBV2; 7 nucleotides agree with TRBD1. The CDR3 totals 14 residues. The V and J ends lost 6 bases and 5 bases, in that order; junction bases with no gene match: 9. Looked up from germline, CDR1 is SNHLY and CDR2 is FYNNEI. CDR3 residues: CASSRQGLGETQYF. CDR3 in DNA: TGTGCCAGCAGCCGACAGGGTTTGGGGGAGACCCAGTACTTC.

Here the CDR3 DNA reads TGTGCCAGCAGCCCGAATACTCCGGCACTGGGTGAAGCTTTCTTT. Translated, it gives CASSPNTPALGEAFF. The chain uses TRBV3-1 and TRBJ1-1; D gene uncertain. Germline V lookup: CDR1 LGHDT, CDR2 YNNKEL (reference sequence). The V end was cut by 4 bases, the J end by 7 bases, with 19 bases between. This CDR3 region has 15 residues.

The chain uses TRBV2 and TRBJ1-4; D is perhaps TRBD1 (5 bases). The V gene's germline CDR1 is SNHLY and CDR2 FYNNEI. The CDR3 extends over 13 amino acids. The CDR3: CAGQGRYNEKLFF. DNA of the CDR3: TGTGCAGGCCAGGGACGGTACAATGAAAAACTGTTTTTT.

About this clonotype itself: Because the CDR3's place on the DNA is in doubt, the DNA is left out and the CDR3 is given as listed by TCRdb. The genes are TRBV28 and TRBJ2-7; the table's D call of TRBD2 was not tested on the DNA. Germline-derived CDR1 and CDR2 are MDHEN and SYDVKM. The CDR3 numbers 22 amino acids, ends counted. CDR3 protein: CASSFYICSANRRDRLSDEQYF.

This clonotype was observed at least ten times. The V and J genes are TRBV5-1 and TRBJ2-1; 7 bases fit TRBD2. Germline CDR1 SGHRS, CDR2 YFSETQ. The CDR3 sequence is 15 residues long. The V and J ends lost 4 bases and 8 bases, in that order; junction bases with no gene match: 12. The DNA of the CDR3 is TGCGCCAGCAGCGATGCTAGCGGCTCTTGGGATGAGCAGTTCTTC. Protein sequence: CASSDASGSWDEQFF.

This clonotype has at least ten counts. J is TRBJ2-5 and V is TRBV3-1, with 8 nucleotides matching TRBD1. This CDR3 has 17 amino acids. V was pared by 2 bases and J by 2 bases, with 10 bases of the junction left unmatched. Germline CDR1 and CDR2: LGHDT and YNNKEL (reference sequence). CDR3 nucleotides: TGTGCCAGCAGCCAAACAGGGGGATGGGTACGTCAAGAGACCCAGTACTTC. Protein: CASSQTGGWVRQETQYF.

The rearrangement uses TRBV20-1 and TRBJ1-4; possibly TRBD1 for D (6 bases). The CDR3 has 15 residues. V lost 7 bases and J 0 bases, leaving 15 bases between the germline ends. Germline loops: CDR1 DFQATT, CDR2 SNEGSKA (reference sequence). The CDR3 sequence: CSVKDDRPTNEKLFF. DNA for the CDR3: TGCAGTGTTAAAGACGACAGGCCAACTAATGAAAAACTGTTTTTT.

This clonotype was seen ten or more times. J is TRBJ1-2 and V is TRBV19; D unclear. In germline, CDR1 is LNHDA, CDR2 SQIVND (reference sequence). Trimming left V 3 bases short and J 4 bases short, with 12 bases between. CDR3 size: 14 residues. The CDR3 loop reads CASSIGYGGYGYTF. Here the CDR3 DNA reads TGTGCCAGTAGTATCGGATACGGCGGCTATGGCTACACCTTC.

On this clonotype: The junction and the germline gene differ at one end; a read error may be behind it. The chain recombines TRBV12-3 or TRBV12-4 with TRBJ1-1, with no clear D. CDR3 length: 14 amino acids. For the CDR3, the DNA is TGTGCCAGCAGCTTACATCCCGATAGCACTGTAGCTTTCTTC. Protein sequence: CASSLHPDSTVAFF.

This clonotype was seen just once. The chain recombines TRBV6-9 with TRBJ2-7, with TRBD2 identical over 12 bases. The end of the DNA aligns better with TRBJ2-1, so the J call may be wrong. The CDR3 covers 18 residues. Germline V gene sequence: CDR1 MNHGY, CDR2 SVAAGI. The CDR3: CASSYPTPSGGDWYEQFF. In DNA form, the CDR3 reads TGTGCCAGCAGTTACCCCACCCCTAGCGGGGGGGACTGGTACGAGCAGTTCTTC.

A remark on this clonotype: Because the CDR3 is missing its conserved closing phenylalanine or tryptophan, this is likely a read error. The chain employs TRBV6-1 and TRBJ1-1; D is perhaps TRBD1 (5 bases). The CDR3 contains 14 residues. CDR1 and CDR2 (germline): MNHNS, SASEGT. CDR3 sequence reads: CATSEQAMDTEAFY. The CDR3 DNA reads as TGTGCCACCAGTGAACAGGCAATGGACACTGAAGCTTTCTAT.

This clonotype was detected only a few times. A read error may be the cause here, since a much bigger clone is one base away. V usage is TRBV5-1 and J usage is TRBJ1-1, with D maybe TRBD1 (5 bases). Germline V gives CDR1 SGHRS, CDR2 YFSETQ. V lost 3 bases to trimming and J lost 5 bases, with 17 bases between them. The length of the CDR3 is 15 residues. The CDR3 DNA reads as TGCGCCAGCAGCTCTGAGGGCTGGGGGAAAACTGAAGCTTTCTTT. Amino acids: CASSSEGWGKTEAFF.

This clonotype came up many times. The chain uses TRBV12-3 or TRBV12-4 and TRBJ1-5; 7 bases agree with TRBD1. V lost 0 bases, J lost 7 bases, and 3 bases stayed unmatched. The CDR3 totals 14 residues. The CDR3 spells CASSLARGDQPQHF. CDR3 DNA sequence: TGTGCCAGCAGTTTAGCCAGGGGGGACCAGCCCCAGCATTTT.

In its sample, this clonotype was seen many times. The rearrangement joins TRBV19 to TRBJ2-1; 8 nucleotides line up with TRBD2. Germline CDR1 LNHDA, CDR2 SQIVND (reference sequence). V was clipped by 6 bases and J by 8 bases; unmatched bases: 12. This CDR3 region has 15 residues. The CDR3: CASRTEGLGNHEQFF. DNA of the CDR3: TGTGCCAGTAGAACCGAGGGACTAGGGAACCATGAGCAGTTCTTC.

This clonotype appeared many times. The chain has TRBV5-4 and TRBJ1-1; perhaps TRBD1 as D (5 bases). Trimming pared 0 bases from V and 1 base from J, leaving 10 bases between. This CDR3 spans 15 amino acids. In germline, CDR1 is SGHNT, CDR2 YYREEE (reference sequence). In nucleotides, the CDR3 is TGTGCCAGCAGCTTGGAGGAAAGGGGGAACACTGAAGCTTTCTTT. The encoded protein is CASSLEERGNTEAFF.

A word on this clonotype: At one of its ends the junction is not consistent with the germline gene, which may arise from a read error. V gene TRBV29-1 combines with J gene TRBJ2-5; D possibly matches TRBD1 or TRBD2 (5 bases each). The CDR3 runs 16 residues. CDR1 and CDR2 from the germline V gene are SQVTM and ANQGSEA. The CDR3: CSVEDLVRGFGETQHF. In nucleotides, the CDR3 is TGCAGCGTTGAAGATTTAGTTAGGGGATTCGGGGAGACCCAGCACTTC.

The sample holds one count of this clonotype. The chain recombines TRBV5-1 with TRBJ2-1; no clear D. V lost 0 bases and J 6 bases, leaving 4 bases between the germline ends. Per germline, CDR1 SGHRS and CDR2 YFSETQ. The CDR3 covers 12 residues. The DNA of the CDR3 is TGCGCCAGCAGCTTGGGGGGCAATGAGCAGTTCTTC. This codes for CASSLGGNEQFF. The full variable domain, in which reference TRBV5-1 and TRBJ2-1 provide the parts outside the CDR3, is KAGVTQTPRYLIKTRGQQVTLSCSPISGHRSVSWYQQTPGQGLQFLFEYFSETQRNKGNFPGRFSGRQFSNSRSEMNVSTLELGDSALYLCASSLGGNEQFFGPGTRLTVL.

Note on this clonotype: A read error may produce the germline difference seen at one junction end. V and J are TRBV20-1 and TRBJ1-2, with 8 bases matching TRBD1. The CDR3 runs to 13 residues. Germline CDR1 reads DFQATT; CDR2 reads SNEGSKA (reference sequence). The CDR3 DNA follows: TGCAGTGATAGCCCGACAGGGGATTATGGCTACGCCTTC. Its protein is CSDSPTGDYGYAF.

V usage is TRBV20-1 and J usage is TRBJ2-1; 7 nucleotides agree with TRBD2. Germline loops: CDR1 DFQATT, CDR2 SNEGSKA (reference sequence). The CDR3 sequence is 14 residues long. After removal of 6 bases from V and 6 bases from J, the junction contained 11 bases not matched to a gene. The CDR3 nucleotides read TGCAGTGCCCTATTGGCGGGGGATATCAATGAGCAGTTCTTC. This translates into CSALLAGDINEQFF.